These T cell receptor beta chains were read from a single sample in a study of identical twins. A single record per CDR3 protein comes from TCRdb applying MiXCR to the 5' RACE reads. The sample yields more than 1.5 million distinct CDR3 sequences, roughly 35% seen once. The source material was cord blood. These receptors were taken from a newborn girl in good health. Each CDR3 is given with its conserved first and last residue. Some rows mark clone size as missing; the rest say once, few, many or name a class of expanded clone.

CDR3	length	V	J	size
CASSLELVADTQDF	14	TRBV5-1	TRBJ2-3	NA
CASSLLRGVQETQYF	15	TRBV7-2	TRBJ2-5	NA
CSVREGPLHGYTF	13	TRBV20-1	TRBJ1-2	NA
CASSYQDTDTQYF	13	TRBV27	TRBJ2-3	many
CASSRLDGLQETQYF	15	TRBV3-1	TRBJ2-5	NA
CSVGPGGVNTEAFF	14	TRBV29-1	TRBJ1-1	few
CSATDPGQMNTEAFF	15	TRBV20-1	TRBJ1-1	NA
CSASSAGTNQPQHF	14	TRBV20-1	TRBJ1-5	NA
CASSHETGRVAADTQYF	17	TRBV3-1	TRBJ2-3	few
CASSLATGSSYEQYF	15	TRBV5-1	TRBJ2-7	many